What follows are 27 T cell receptor beta chains derived from one specimen sequenced in a study of blood T cells in healthy people across ages. With a J-beta primer mix and a sample-barcoded 5' primer, a second PCR ran 7 to 11 cycles. One entry per CDR3 protein, called by TCRdb with MiXCR from the 5' RACE reads. The sample shows around 1,000,000 distinct CDR3 sequences, almost 25% of them seen only once. The data were also submitted as part of a second study, on T cells of mothers and their children.

The sequencing input was blood. These receptors were collected from a girl under 10 years old in good health.

This clonotype turned up a few times. The V call is TRBV6-5, the J call TRBJ2-5, with 10 bases lining up with TRBD2. Matching the DNA end better, TRBJ2-1 makes the J call doubtful. CDR1 MNHEY and CDR2 SVGAGI come from the germline V gene. There are 16 residues in the CDR3. The CDR3 loop reads CASSSPLAGVVNEQFF. The CDR3 bases are TGTGCCAGCAGTTCCCCCCTAGCGGGAGTAGTCAATGAGCAGTTCTTC.

V usage is TRBV6-2 or TRBV6-3 and J usage is TRBJ2-1, with TRBD1 as a possible D gene (6 bases). The CDR3 sequence is 17 residues long. The germline V and J ends were trimmed by 7 bases and 1 base, with 20 bases remaining between them. The germline V gene has CDR1 MNHEY and CDR2 SVGEGT. The DNA of the CDR3 is TGTGCCAGCACGCTCAGGGGTGGCCTAACTTCCTACAATGAGCAGTTCTTC. This translates into CASTLRGGLTSYNEQFF.

V is TRBV27 and J is TRBJ2-5, with 11 bases aligning to TRBD2. The J call may be wrong; the DNA end is better matched by TRBJ2-1. This CDR3 spans 15 amino acids. Per germline, CDR1 MNHEY and CDR2 SMNVEV (reference sequence). CDR3 protein: CASSLLAGGTTEQFF. The CDR3 DNA sequence: TGTGCCAGCAGTTTACTAGCGGGAGGAACGACTGAGCAGTTCTTC.

This chain uses TRBV7-2 with TRBJ2-7; a weak D match, TRBD1 (6 bases). The CDR3 length is 13 residues. Trimming took off 2 bases at V and 7 bases at J, with 12 bases between the two ends. The germline CDR1 and CDR2 sequences are SGHTA and FQGNSA. This chain's CDR3 is CASSLSTGKEQYF. CDR3 DNA sequence: TGTGCCAGCAGCTTATCCACAGGGAAGGAGCAGTACTTC.

The rearrangement uses TRBV6-1 and TRBJ2-1; 8 positions match TRBD2. This CDR3 has 18 residues. V dropped 9 bases and J dropped 0; count of bases not matched to a gene: 16. CDR1 and CDR2 (germline): MNHNS, SASEGT. CDR3: CASLAGLSLFRSYNEQFF. The CDR3 coding sequence is TGTGCCAGTTTAGCGGGGCTCTCTCTATTTCGCTCCTACAATGAGCAGTTCTTC.

The chain recombines TRBV12-3 or TRBV12-4 with TRBJ1-6, with a possible D match to TRBD1 (6 bases). The CDR3 has 13 residues. V lost 5 bases, J lost 10 bases, and 12 bases lay in between. CDR3 DNA: TGTGCCAGCAGTCCGGGGGGCGCCTCACCCCTCCACTTT. It yields the protein CASSPGGASPLHF.

Only a few counts were recorded for this clonotype. Here the CDR3 reads CSASDRRGYEQYF. The CDR3 bases are TGCAGTGCTAGCGACAGGAGAGGATACGAGCAGTACTTC. The chain carries TRBV20-1 and TRBJ2-7; the D gene is possibly TRBD1 (6 bases). The ends were cut back, 3 bases at V and 4 bases at J, with 13 bases in the middle. This CDR3 region has 13 residues. From germline, CDR1 is DFQATT and CDR2 SNEGSKA (reference sequence).

CDR3 loop: CASSYSIPERLRRETQYF. CDR3 bases: TGTGCCAGCAGTTACTCAATTCCGGAACGTCTAAGGCGGGAGACCCAGTACTTC. This rearrangement joins TRBV6-5 to TRBJ2-5; unclear D gene. V was cut by 0 bases and J by 5 bases, with 22 bases left in between. Per the germline V gene, CDR1 is MNHEY and CDR2 is SVGAGI. This CDR3 is 18 amino acids long.

This clonotype was found a few times. The V gene is TRBV5-1, the J gene TRBJ1-2; 9 bases map to TRBD1. The CDR3 sequence is 14 residues long. The V and J ends lost 6 bases and 8 bases, in that order; junction bases with no gene match: 11. Germline loops: CDR1 SGHRS, CDR2 YFSETQ. The CDR3 DNA follows: TGCGCCAGCAAACCGGGACAGGGTTTACTCGGCTACACCTTC. Translating it yields CASKPGQGLLGYTF.

This clonotype was picked up a small number of times. A single base separates this from a much larger clone, so it may be a read error. The genes are TRBV6-5 and TRBJ2-3, with a tentative D call TRBD1 (6 bases). Germline V gene data show CDR1 as MNHEY and CDR2 as SVGAGI. The CDR3 covers 13 residues. The CDR3 DNA reads TGTGCCTCACAGGGTTTGATGACAGATACGCGGTATTTT. It specifies CASQGLMTDTRYF.

This chain uses TRBV15 with TRBJ2-1, with D uncertain. V lost 1 base and J 8 bases, leaving 6 bases between the germline ends. This CDR3 has 12 residues. Germline loops: CDR1 LNHNV, CDR2 YYDKDF (reference sequence). CDR3 residues: CATSRVLDEQFF. Here the CDR3 DNA reads TGTGCCACCAGCAGAGTCCTAGATGAGCAGTTCTTC. Filled out from reference TRBV15 and TRBJ2-1, the complete variable domain reads DAMVIQNPRYQVTQFGKPVTLSCSQTLNHNVMYWYQQKSSQAPKLLFHYYDKDFNNEADTPDNFQSRRPNTSFCFLDIRSPGLGDTAMYLCATSRVLDEQFFGPGTRLTVL.

This chain uses TRBV10-3 with TRBJ1-4; no clear D. CDR1 and CDR2 from the germline V gene are ENHRY and SYGVKD. There are 15 residues in the CDR3. Trimming cost V 8 bases and J 0 bases, with 13 bases left between them. The CDR3 protein is CAISPSAPTNEKLFF. The CDR3, as DNA: TGTGCCATCTCTCCCTCGGCGCCAACTAATGAAAAACTGTTTTTT.

J is TRBJ2-1 and V is TRBV28, with TRBD1 as a possible D gene (6 bases). CDR1 is MDHEN and CDR2 is SYDVKM in the germline V gene. The CDR3 covers 16 residues. With 5 bases removed from V and 0 bases from J, the gap between germline ends came to 14 bases. As DNA, the CDR3 is TGTGCCAGCAGTCCCCTGAGGGGGAGCTCCTACAATGAGCAGTTCTTC. It translates to CASSPLRGSSYNEQFF.

J is TRBJ2-5 and V is TRBV7-9; D might be TRBD2 (6 bases). V lost 2 bases to trimming and J lost 4 bases, with 11 bases between them. Germline V CDR1 and CDR2: SEHNR, FQNEAQ (reference sequence). This CDR3 spans 14 amino acids. The CDR3 DNA follows: TGTGCCAGCAGCTTATTGCGGGATTCAGAGACCCAGTACTTC. This sequence encodes CASSLLRDSETQYF.

The gene calls are TRBV11-1 and TRBJ2-5; 9 bases align to TRBD1. CDR1 is SGHAT and CDR2 is FQDESV in the germline V gene (reference sequence). V lost 5 bases and J lost 0; bases outside the gene matches: 4. The CDR3 consists of 15 residues. Here the CDR3 DNA reads TGTGCCAGCAGCGAACAGGGGGCCGACCAAGAGACCCAGTACTTC. Encoded protein: CASSEQGADQETQYF.

The V and J genes are TRBV29-1 and TRBJ2-5; the D gene is possibly TRBD1 (5 bases). With 7 bases removed from V and 2 bases from J, the gap between germline ends came to 17 bases. The CDR3 has 14 residues. Germline CDR1 SQVTM, CDR2 ANQGSEA. DNA of the CDR3: TGCAGCGCAGCCGCAGGGTTGGGGCAAGAGACCCAGTACTTC. It is translated as CSAAAGLGQETQYF.

The V gene is TRBV27, the J gene TRBJ2-3; D not certain. The germline gives CDR1 MNHEY, CDR2 SMNVEV (reference sequence). V lost 4 bases to trimming and J lost 0 bases, with 11 bases between them. This CDR3 region has 15 residues. The CDR3, as DNA: TGTGCCAGCAGTTCGGCGGTTACTAGCACAGATACGCAGTATTTT. Its translation is CASSSAVTSTDTQYF.

This clonotype appeared a few times. The chain has TRBV12-5 and TRBJ2-4, with 7 bases identical to TRBD1. The trim removed 3 bases at V and 8 bases at J, leaving 13 bases unmatched. Germline V lookup: CDR1 LGHNT, CDR2 FRNRAP. There are 16 residues in the CDR3. The CDR3 coding sequence is TGTGCTAGTGGTTTACAGACAGGGCCCATAATGGACATTCAGTACTTC. Encoded protein: CASGLQTGPIMDIQYF.

The V gene is TRBV12-5, the J gene TRBJ1-2; 10 nucleotides align to TRBD1. J gave up 3 bases and V 3 bases, and 13 bases lay outside the gene matches. The germline V gene encodes CDR1 LGHNT and CDR2 FRNRAP. This CDR3 comprises 18 residues. CDR3 sequence: CASGFAGRTGGSYYGYTF. CDR3 nucleotide sequence: TGTGCTAGTGGTTTCGCAGGGAGGACAGGGGGTTCTTACTATGGCTACACCTTC.

The gene calls are TRBV27 and TRBJ1-6; no clear D gene. CDR3 length equals 18 residues. CDR1 and CDR2 (germline): MNHEY, SMNVEV (reference sequence). V was trimmed by 3 bases and J by 7 bases, leaving 22 bases between them. CDR3: CASSFVDTLSRGNSPLHF. CDR3 nucleotide sequence: TGTGCCAGCAGTTTTGTCGACACCCTCTCTCGAGGAAATTCACCCCTCCACTTT.

Points on this clonotype: The CDR3 ends on some other residue instead of the conserved phenylalanine or tryptophan, so this is likely a read error. The rearrangement uses TRBV6-5 and TRBJ1-1; D ambiguous. Trimming cost V 6 bases and J 0 bases, with 11 bases left between them. Per germline, CDR1 MNHEY and CDR2 SVGAGI. This CDR3 comprises 14 residues. CDR3 sequence: CASSLRWLNTEAFS. Written as DNA, the CDR3 is TGTGCCAGCAGCCTACGCTGGTTGAACACTGAAGCTTTCTCT.

The CDR3 DNA sequence: TGTGCCAGCAGCTTAACAGGGGCTCGTGAAGCTTTCTTT. Encoded protein: CASSLTGAREAFF. This chain uses TRBV5-6 with TRBJ1-1, with 7 bases lining up with TRBD1. The germline V gene encodes CDR1 SGHDT and CDR2 YYEEEE. CDR3 length: 13 residues. The ends lost 2 bases at V and 7 bases at J; junction bases unmatched: 5.

J is TRBJ2-5 and V is TRBV20-1; D is unresolved. Matching the DNA end better, TRBJ2-7 makes the J call doubtful. Germline V CDR1 and CDR2: DFQATT, SNEGSKA (reference sequence). This CDR3 has 11 residues. CDR3 protein: CSARDQSEQYF. The CDR3 nucleotides are TGCAGTGCTAGAGATCAGAGCGAGCAGTACTTC.

This clonotype turned up a few times. The V and J genes are TRBV20-1 and TRBJ1-1; D is unresolved. V lost 0 bases and J lost 10, with 15 bases in between. Per germline, CDR1 DFQATT and CDR2 SNEGSKA (reference sequence). The CDR3 runs 13 residues. The CDR3 DNA sequence: TGCAGTGCTAGAGATGGGCTCTTAAAGGGAGCTTTCTTT. It translates to CSARDGLLKGAFF.

In its sample, this clonotype was seen a few times. The V gene is TRBV29-1, the J gene TRBJ1-1, with D tentatively TRBD1 (6 bases). Germline V gene lookup returns CDR1 SQVTM and CDR2 ANQGSEA. CDR3 length: 13 residues. Trimming cost V 6 bases and J 3 bases, with 14 bases left between them. The CDR3 nucleotides read TGCAGCGTCAGGGGATTAAGTGACACTGAAGCTTTCTTT. Its protein is CSVRGLSDTEAFF.

V gene TRBV4-1 combines with J gene TRBJ1-2; D is undetermined. V was trimmed by 3 bases and J by 2 bases, leaving 10 bases between them. This CDR3 contains 14 residues. The germline V gene encodes CDR1 MGHRA and CDR2 YSYEKL. The CDR3 nucleotides read TGCGCCAGCAGCCATACCCGGGGAAACTATGGCTACACCTTC. It is translated as CASSHTRGNYGYTF.

In this sample, this clonotype turned up a few times. The rearrangement links TRBV19 to TRBJ2-7, with D unclear. This CDR3 has 14 amino acids. V lost 8 bases and J lost 0, with 14 bases in between. The germline V gene has CDR1 LNHDA and CDR2 SQIVND (reference sequence). CDR3: CASSDQESSYEQYF. The CDR3 DNA sequence: TGTGCCAGTTCCGATCAGGAGAGCTCCTACGAGCAGTACTTC.